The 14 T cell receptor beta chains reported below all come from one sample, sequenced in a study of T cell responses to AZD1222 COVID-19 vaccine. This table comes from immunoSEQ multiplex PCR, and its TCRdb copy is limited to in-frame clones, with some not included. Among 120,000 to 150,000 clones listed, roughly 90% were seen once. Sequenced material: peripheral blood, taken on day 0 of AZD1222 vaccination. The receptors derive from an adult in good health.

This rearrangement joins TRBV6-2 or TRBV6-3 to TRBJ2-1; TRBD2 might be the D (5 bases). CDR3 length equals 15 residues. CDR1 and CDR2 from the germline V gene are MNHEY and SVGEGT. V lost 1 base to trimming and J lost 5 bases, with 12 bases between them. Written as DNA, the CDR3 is TGTGCCAGCAGTTACTTGAGGGAGACCCACAATGAGCAGTTCTTC. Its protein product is CASSYLRETHNEQFF.

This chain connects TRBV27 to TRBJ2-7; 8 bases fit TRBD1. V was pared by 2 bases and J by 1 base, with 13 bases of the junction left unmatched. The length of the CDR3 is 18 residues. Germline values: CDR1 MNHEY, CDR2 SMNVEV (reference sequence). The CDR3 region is CASSLNPYPGGESYEQYF. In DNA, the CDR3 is TGTGCCAGCAGTTTAAATCCATATCCAGGGGGCGAATCCTACGAGCAGTACTTC.

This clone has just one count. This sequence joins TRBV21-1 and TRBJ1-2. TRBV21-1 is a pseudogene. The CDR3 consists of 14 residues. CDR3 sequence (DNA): TGTGCCAGCAGCCTGTATCTGGATAACTATGGCTACACCTTC. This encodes CASSLYLDNYGYTF.

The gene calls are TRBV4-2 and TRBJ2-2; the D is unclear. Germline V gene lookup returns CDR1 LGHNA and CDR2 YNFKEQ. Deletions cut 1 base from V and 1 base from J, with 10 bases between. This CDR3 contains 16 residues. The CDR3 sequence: CASSQGSQMNTGELFF. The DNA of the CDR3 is TGTGCCAGCAGCCAAGGCTCGCAGATGAACACCGGGGAGCTGTTTTTT.

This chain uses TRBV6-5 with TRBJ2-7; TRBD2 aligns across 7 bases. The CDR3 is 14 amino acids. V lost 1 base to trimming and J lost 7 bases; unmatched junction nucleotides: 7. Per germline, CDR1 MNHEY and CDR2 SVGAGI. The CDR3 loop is CASSYWAGAGEQYF. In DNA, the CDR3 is TGTGCCAGCAGTTACTGGGCGGGAGCGGGTGAGCAGTACTTC.

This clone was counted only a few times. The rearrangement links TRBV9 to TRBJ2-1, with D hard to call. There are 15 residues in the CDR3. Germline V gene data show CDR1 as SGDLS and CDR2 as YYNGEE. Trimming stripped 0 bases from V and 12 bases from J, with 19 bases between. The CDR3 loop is CASSVGASPSFGQFF. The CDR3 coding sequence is TGTGCCAGCAGCGTAGGTGCCAGCCCCTCCTTTGGGCAGTTCTTC.

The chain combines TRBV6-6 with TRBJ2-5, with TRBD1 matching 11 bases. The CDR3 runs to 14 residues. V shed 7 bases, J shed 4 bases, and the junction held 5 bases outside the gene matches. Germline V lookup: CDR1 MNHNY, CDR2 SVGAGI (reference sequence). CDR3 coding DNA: TGTGCCAGCACCGGGACAGGGGGTGTAGAGACCCAGTACTTC. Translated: CASTGTGGVETQYF.

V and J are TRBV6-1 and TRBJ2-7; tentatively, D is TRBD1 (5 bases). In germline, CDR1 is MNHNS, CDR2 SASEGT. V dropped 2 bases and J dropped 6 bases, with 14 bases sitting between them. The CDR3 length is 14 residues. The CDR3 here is CASSEQEQASEQYF. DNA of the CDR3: TGTGCCAGCAGTGAACAAGAACAGGCCTCCGAGCAGTACTTC.

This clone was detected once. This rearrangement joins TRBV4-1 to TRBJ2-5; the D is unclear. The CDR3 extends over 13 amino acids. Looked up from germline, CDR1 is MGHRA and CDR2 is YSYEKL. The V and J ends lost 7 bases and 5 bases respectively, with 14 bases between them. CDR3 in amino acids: CASTQTGLETQYF. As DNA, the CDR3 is TGCGCCAGCACACAGACTGGGCTGGAGACCCAGTACTTC.

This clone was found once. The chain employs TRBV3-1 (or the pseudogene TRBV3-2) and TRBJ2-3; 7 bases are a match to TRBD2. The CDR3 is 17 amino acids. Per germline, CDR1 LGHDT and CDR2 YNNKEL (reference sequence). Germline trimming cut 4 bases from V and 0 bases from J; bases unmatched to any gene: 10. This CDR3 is CASSLRDGGTSTDTQYF. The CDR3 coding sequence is TGTGCCAGCAGCCTCAGGGACGGGGGGACTAGCACAGATACGCAGTATTTT.

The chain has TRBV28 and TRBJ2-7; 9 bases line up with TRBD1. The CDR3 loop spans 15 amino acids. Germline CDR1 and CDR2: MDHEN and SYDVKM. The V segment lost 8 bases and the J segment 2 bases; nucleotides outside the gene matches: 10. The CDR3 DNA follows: TGTGCCAGCTCAAGTCACGACAGGGGGACCTACGAGCAGTACTTC. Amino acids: CASSSHDRGTYEQYF.

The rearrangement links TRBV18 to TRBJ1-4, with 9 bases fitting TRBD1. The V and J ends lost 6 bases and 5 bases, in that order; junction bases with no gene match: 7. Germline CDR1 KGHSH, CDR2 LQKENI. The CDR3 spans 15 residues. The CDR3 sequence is CASSPNRGPNEKLFF. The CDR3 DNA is TGTGCCAGCTCCCCGAACAGGGGGCCAAATGAAAAACTGTTTTTT.

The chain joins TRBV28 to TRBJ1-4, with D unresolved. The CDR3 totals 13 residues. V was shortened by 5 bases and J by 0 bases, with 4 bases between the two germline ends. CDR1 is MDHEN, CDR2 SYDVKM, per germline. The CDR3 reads CASSRPTNEKLFF. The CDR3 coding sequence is TGTGCCAGCAGTAGACCAACTAATGAAAAACTGTTTTTT. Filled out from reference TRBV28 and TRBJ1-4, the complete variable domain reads DVKVTQSSRYLVKRTGEKVFLECVQDMDHENMFWYRQDPGLGLRLIYFSYDVKMKEKGDIPEGYSVSREKKERFSLILESASTNQTSMYLCASSRPTNEKLFFGSGTQLSVL.

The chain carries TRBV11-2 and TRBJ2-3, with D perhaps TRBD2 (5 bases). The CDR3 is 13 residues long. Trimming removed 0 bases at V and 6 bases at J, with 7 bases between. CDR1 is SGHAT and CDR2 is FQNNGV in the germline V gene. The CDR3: CASSLEAGDTQYF. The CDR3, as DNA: TGTGCCAGCAGCTTAGAGGCGGGCGATACGCAGTATTTT. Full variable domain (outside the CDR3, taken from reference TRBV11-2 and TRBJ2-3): EAGVAQSPRYKIIEKRQSVAFWCNPISGHATLYWYQQILGQGPKLLIQFQNNGVVDDSQLPKDRFSAERLKGVDSTLKIQPAKLEDSAVYLCASSLEAGDTQYFGPGTRLTVL.